A selection of T cell receptor beta chains follows, all from one sample in a study of T cells in Graves' hyperthyroidism and ophthalmopathy. TCRdb re-analysed the multiplex PCR reads in MiXCR, keeping a single row per CDR3 protein. This table has over 700,000 distinct CDR3 sequences, over 15% appearing once. Sequencing was carried out using blood. All receptors come from a woman in her forties or fifties with Graves' hyperthyroidism that later progressed to Graves' ophthalmopathy. The CDR3 runs from the conserved cysteine through the conserved F or W. Each record gives: CDR3 length, V gene, J gene, clone size, D gene, CDR3 DNA, CDR3 protein. A D gene is named only where the DNA matches it firmly. A clone size is listed for some rows: how often the clone was seen (once, few, many), or a class if it is expanded.

length: 15
V: TRBV25-1
J: TRBJ2-1
size: few
D: TRBD2
DNA: TGTGCCAGTCAGTTAGCGGGGGGAAACTACAATGAGCAGTTCTTC
CDR3: CASQLAGGNYNEQFF

length: 16
V: TRBV7-3
J: TRBJ2-1
size: NA
D: NA
DNA: TGTGCCAGCAGCTTAATCTACGGGGGTGGGTACAATGAGCAGTTCTTC
CDR3: CASSLIYGGGYNEQFF

length: 12
V: TRBV27
J: TRBJ1-2
size: NA
D: NA
DNA: TGTGCCAGCAGTTTACGGGGCCTGGGCTACACCTTC
CDR3: CASSLRGLGYTF

length: 14
V: TRBV5-1
J: TRBJ1-2
size: NA
D: NA
DNA: TGCGCCAGCAGCTCCTTTGGGGGGAACTATGGCTACACCTTC
CDR3: CASSSFGGNYGYTF

length: 13
V: TRBV10-1
J: TRBJ2-5
size: NA
D: NA
DNA: TGCGCCAGCAGTGAGTCGAGCCAAGAGACCCAGTACTTC
CDR3: CASSESSQETQYF

length: 15
V: TRBV20-1
J: TRBJ2-1
size: NA
D: TRBD2
DNA: TGCAGTGCACCTTCCTTAGCGGGTGGTTACAATGAGCAGTTCTTC
CDR3: CSAPSLAGGYNEQFF

length: 15
V: TRBV29-1
J: TRBJ2-5
size: NA
D: TRBD1
DNA: TGCAGCGTTGAAGATGGGTACAGGGGGCAAGAGACCCAGTACTTC
CDR3: CSVEDGYRGQETQYF

length: 16
V: TRBV3-1
J: TRBJ2-1
size: many
D: NA
DNA: TGTGCCAGCAGCCAAGATAGTGTTATTTCCTACAATGAGCAGTTCTTC
CDR3: CASSQDSVISYNEQFF

length: 14
V: TRBV7-3
J: TRBJ2-1
size: few
D: NA
DNA: TGTGCCAGCAGCCTCAGCGGGTGGTACAATGAGCAGTTCTTC
CDR3: CASSLSGWYNEQFF

length: 14
V: TRBV29-1
J: TRBJ2-2
size: NA
D: NA
DNA: TGCAGCGTTGTGGTCACCCCGGGGACCGGGGAGCTGTTTTTT
CDR3: CSVVVTPGTGELFF

length: 18
V: TRBV27
J: TRBJ1-6
size: many
D: TRBD1
DNA: TGTGCCAGCAGTCCGGGGCCGGGACAGGGTTCCTATAATTCACCCCTCCACTTT
CDR3: CASSPGPGQGSYNSPLHF

length: 15
V: TRBV7-2
J: TRBJ1-2
size: many
D: NA
DNA: TGTGCCAGCAGCTTAGTTATGCAGGCTACATCCGGCTACACCTTC
CDR3: CASSLVMQATSGYTF

length: 13
V: TRBV6-1
J: TRBJ2-7
size: few
D: NA
DNA: TGTGCCAGCAGTCGGACGGCTACCTACGAGCAGTACTTC
CDR3: CASSRTATYEQYF

length: 13
V: TRBV12-3/TRBV12-4
J: TRBJ2-7
size: many
D: NA
DNA: TGTGCCAGCAGCGGGGCTTTAACCTACGAGCAGTACTTC
CDR3: CASSGALTYEQYF

length: 18
V: TRBV6-6
J: TRBJ2-7
size: many
D: NA
DNA: TGTGCCAGCAGTTACCTAGGGCTAGAGGACTCAATGCTCTACGAGCAGTACTTC
CDR3: CASSYLGLEDSMLYEQYF

length: 18
V: TRBV19
J: TRBJ2-1
size: few
D: TRBD2
DNA: TGTGCCAGTAGTATAGGTCCGGGAGTAGCGGGGCCCTACAATGAGCAGTTCTTC
CDR3: CASSIGPGVAGPYNEQFF

length: 15
V: TRBV12-5
J: TRBJ2-3
size: many
D: NA
DNA: TGTGCTAGTGGTTTGTCCCCCTTCCCCGCAGATACGCAGTATTTT
CDR3: CASGLSPFPADTQYF

length: 16
V: TRBV11-3
J: TRBJ2-5
size: many
D: TRBD1
DNA: TGTGCCAGCAGCCAGAGCCGGACAGGGGGCCGTGAGACCCAGTACTTC
CDR3: CASSQSRTGGRETQYF

length: 14
V: TRBV6-1
J: TRBJ2-2
size: NA
D: TRBD1
DNA: TGTGCCAGCAGCCCGACAGGGAGCGGCGGGGAGCTGTTTTTT
CDR3: CASSPTGSGGELFF

length: 14
V: TRBV6-6
J: TRBJ1-5
size: few
D: NA
DNA: TGTGCCAGCAGTTACTCCGTTTGGGGGCAGCCCCAGCATTTT
CDR3: CASSYSVWGQPQHF

length: 15
V: TRBV12-3/TRBV12-4
J: TRBJ1-5
size: many
D: NA
DNA: TGTGCCAGCAGTTCCTACGGGGCGATCAATCAGCCCCAGCATTTT
CDR3: CASSSYGAINQPQHF

length: 16
V: TRBV7-9
J: TRBJ2-3
size: many
D: TRBD2
DNA: TGTGCCAGCAGCCCCCAGCGGGACCTAAGCACAGATACGCAGTATTTT
CDR3: CASSPQRDLSTDTQYF

length: 13
V: TRBV4-1
J: TRBJ2-1
size: NA
D: NA
DNA: TGCGCCAGCAGCCCGCGCGTATCCAATGAGCAGTTCTTC
CDR3: CASSPRVSNEQFF

length: 16
V: TRBV5-1
J: TRBJ2-4
size: many
D: TRBD2
DNA: TGCGCCAGCAGCTTCGGACTAGCGGGTGCCAAAAACATTCAGTACTTC
CDR3: CASSFGLAGAKNIQYF

length: 14
V: TRBV20-1
J: TRBJ2-1
size: many
D: NA
DNA: TGCAGTGCTAGAGACCCGGACAGATACAATGAGCAGTTCTTC
CDR3: CSARDPDRYNEQFF

length: 15
V: TRBV20-1
J: TRBJ1-3
size: few
D: TRBD1
DNA: TGCAGTGCTAGAGACCCACAGGGGGCGGGAAACACCATATATTTT
CDR3: CSARDPQGAGNTIYF

length: 14
V: TRBV12-3/TRBV12-4
J: TRBJ2-7
size: many
D: TRBD2
DNA: TGTGCCTCTAAAATCAGCGGGGGGGCTAACGAGCAGTACTTC
CDR3: CASKISGGANEQYF

length: 20
V: TRBV20-1
J: TRBJ2-2
size: NA
D: TRBD2
DNA: TGCAGAGCTAGTATCCCCTTGGCAGGACTAGCGGGATTGAACACCGGGGAGCTGTTTTTT
CDR3: CRASIPLAGLAGLNTGELFF

length: 10
V: TRBV7-2
J: TRBJ2-2
size: NA
D: TRBD2
DNA: TGTGCCAGCAGCTGGGAGGGGTTGATTTTT
CDR3: CASSWEGLIF

length: 15
V: TRBV12-5
J: TRBJ2-4
size: NA
D: TRBD1
DNA: TGTGCTAGTGGTTTGGGACAGGGCACCAAAAACATTCAGTACTTC
CDR3: CASGLGQGTKNIQYF

length: 12
V: TRBV6-1
J: TRBJ1-4
size: few
D: NA
DNA: TGTGCCAGCAGTGGGATTCGGGAGAAACTGTTTTTT
CDR3: CASSGIREKLFF

length: 14
V: TRBV29-1
J: TRBJ2-1
size: few
D: NA
DNA: TGCAGCGTTGATCCCCGGGATTGGCGCAATGAGCAGTTCTTC
CDR3: CSVDPRDWRNEQFF

length: 13
V: TRBV11-2
J: TRBJ1-1
size: many
D: NA
DNA: TGTGCCAGCAGCACAGGTACCCAGTTCCAGGCTTTCTTT
CDR3: CASSTGTQFQAFF

length: 13
V: TRBV3-1
J: TRBJ1-5
size: few
D: TRBD1
DNA: TGTGCCAGCCCCAGGGGGGAGGATCAGCCCCAGCATTTT
CDR3: CASPRGEDQPQHF

length: 14
V: TRBV20-1
J: TRBJ1-1
size: many
D: NA
DNA: TGCAGTGCTAGATCTATTAATTTAGGGGCTGTGGGTTTCTTT
CDR3: CSARSINLGAVGFF

length: 14
V: TRBV12-3/TRBV12-4
J: TRBJ2-1
size: many
D: NA
DNA: TGTGCCAGCAGCCAAACCGGGGGGCGCAATGAGCAGTTCTTC
CDR3: CASSQTGGRNEQFF

length: 15
V: TRBV25-1
J: TRBJ2-5
size: NA
D: TRBD2
DNA: TGTGCCAGCAGTCCATTTGGGGGGGGTACGGAGACCCAGTACTTC
CDR3: CASSPFGGGTETQYF

length: 13
V: TRBV19
J: TRBJ2-3
size: few
D: NA
DNA: TGTGCCAGTAGTATAACGGGTACAGATACGCAGTATTTT
CDR3: CASSITGTDTQYF

length: 15
V: TRBV6-2/TRBV6-3
J: TRBJ2-1
size: many
D: TRBD2
DNA: TGTGCCAGCAGTTACACGGGGGGGCCTTACAATGAGCAGTTCTTC
CDR3: CASSYTGGPYNEQFF

length: 14
V: TRBV5-1
J: TRBJ2-7
size: NA
D: TRBD1
DNA: TGCGCCAGCAGCTCGGGACAGGATACCTACGAGCAGTACTTC
CDR3: CASSSGQDTYEQYF

length: 11
V: TRBV30
J: TRBJ1-1
size: many
D: NA
DNA: TGTGCCTGGAGCCCCCTAACTGAAGCTTTCTTT
CDR3: CAWSPLTEAFF

length: 14
V: TRBV5-5
J: TRBJ2-5
size: many
D: NA
DNA: TGTGCCAGCAGCCCCCGGGCCTTAGAAGAGACCCAGTACTTC
CDR3: CASSPRALEETQYF

length: 14
V: TRBV20-1
J: TRBJ2-3
size: NA
D: NA
DNA: TGCAGTGCTAGGCCTCTACATTTACCAGATACGCAGTATTTT
CDR3: CSARPLHLPDTQYF

length: 16
V: TRBV27
J: TRBJ2-7
size: NA
D: TRBD2
DNA: TGTGCCAGCAGTTCGTGGCTAGCGGGGGAATCCTACGAGCAGTACTTC
CDR3: CASSSWLAGESYEQYF

length: 15
V: TRBV7-9
J: TRBJ2-4
size: few
D: NA
DNA: TGTGCCAGCAGCCCCCTGTGGGGAGCCAAAAACATTCAGTACTTC
CDR3: CASSPLWGAKNIQYF

length: 15
V: TRBV6-6
J: TRBJ1-2
size: few
D: NA
DNA: TGTGCCAGCAGTTACTCACCAGGGACTAACTATGGCTACACCTTC
CDR3: CASSYSPGTNYGYTF

length: 14
V: TRBV19
J: TRBJ2-7
size: NA
D: TRBD2
DNA: TGTGCCAGTAGTATGCGCGGGAGCTCCTACGAGCAGTACTTC
CDR3: CASSMRGSSYEQYF

length: 17
V: TRBV10-2
J: TRBJ2-5
size: NA
D: TRBD2
DNA: TGCGCCAGCAGTGAAAGTCGGGGGGGGCCGCGACAGGAGACCCAGTACTTC
CDR3: CASSESRGGPRQETQYF

length: 16
V: TRBV9
J: TRBJ1-1
size: many
D: NA
DNA: TGTGCCAGCAGCGCGGGAACCGGACTCCTGAACACTGAAGCTTTCTTT
CDR3: CASSAGTGLLNTEAFF

length: 17
V: TRBV29-1
J: TRBJ2-5
size: few
D: TRBD1
DNA: TGCAGCGTTGAAGGGCATGAGGACAGGAAAATCCAAGAGACCCAGTACTTC
CDR3: CSVEGHEDRKIQETQYF